This passage covers 8 T cell receptor beta chains from one sample sequenced in a study of T-cell memory formation after mild COVID-19. A single record per CDR3 protein comes from TCRdb applying MiXCR to the 5' RACE reads. The sample has about 500,000 distinct CDR3 sequences, roughly 20% seen once. The specimen sequenced was PBMCs or a T cell subset sorted from them (not recorded which). These receptors were taken from an adult woman who had mild COVID-19 (a few samples of this study predate the infection). Cell type and time point are not known.

This chain joins TRBV24-1 and TRBJ2-1; D is perhaps TRBD2 (5 bases). The CDR3 consists of 21 residues. Germline V gene data show CDR1 as KGHDR and CDR2 as SFDVKD. The ends were cut back, 4 bases at V and 1 base at J, with 28 bases in the middle. The CDR3, as DNA: TGTGCCACCAGTGACTACGAATCTCGGAGGAACGAACCCCCTTCCTACAATGAGCAGTTCTTC. Translation gives CATSDYESRRNEPPSYNEQFF.

The rearrangement uses TRBV11-1 and TRBJ2-1; D possibly corresponds to TRBD2 (5 bases). CDR3 length: 18 residues. Germline V CDR1 and CDR2: SGHAT, FQDESV (reference sequence). V was trimmed by 2 bases and J by 3 bases, leaving 20 bases between them. The CDR3 reads CASSLRGPKERYYNEQFF. In DNA, the CDR3 is TGTGCCAGCAGCTTACGGGGTCCCAAAGAGCGGTACTACAATGAGCAGTTCTTC.

This clonotype was picked up a small number of times. The chain combines TRBV24-1 with TRBJ2-3; TRBD2 aligns across 11 bases. V lost 4 bases and J lost 2; bases outside the gene matches: 10. This CDR3 comprises 18 residues. Germline CDR1 is KGHDR and CDR2 is SFDVKD. CDR3 in amino acids: CATSDPRPGLADTDTQYF. CDR3 DNA: TGTGCCACCAGTGACCCGAGGCCGGGACTAGCGGACACAGATACGCAGTATTTT.

This chain connects TRBV27 to TRBJ2-7, with TRBD2 matching over 7 bases. CDR3 length equals 14 residues. J was trimmed by 4 bases and V by 2 bases; bases with no gene match: 5. Germline V gene data show CDR1 as MNHEY and CDR2 as SMNVEV (reference sequence). CDR3 nucleotide sequence: TGTGCCAGCAGTTTAAGTGGGGGGGGATACGAGCAGTACTTC. It encodes CASSLSGGGYEQYF.

The table lists this clonotype with many counts. The chain has TRBV5-1 and TRBJ2-3, with TRBD2 as a possible D gene (6 bases). Germline CDR1 reads SGHRS; CDR2 reads YFSETQ. CDR3 length equals 16 residues. Trimming stripped 3 bases from V and 6 bases from J, with 20 bases between. The CDR3 is CASSSAWRDLPDTQYF. The CDR3 DNA is TGCGCCAGCAGCTCCGCCTGGCGGGATTTGCCCGATACGCAGTATTTT.

The chain has TRBV4-3 and TRBJ2-1; D gene uncertain. Germline lookup yields CDR1 LGHNA and CDR2 YSLEER. The V gene lost 0 bases and the J gene lost 3 bases, with 6 bases spanning the gap. CDR3 length equals 14 residues. DNA for the CDR3: TGCGCCAGCAGCCAAGAAGTCTACTACAATGAGCAGTTCTTC. It is translated as CASSQEVYYNEQFF.

The J gene is TRBJ2-7, the V gene TRBV24-1, with 7 bases matching TRBD1. The ends lost 3 bases at V and 2 bases at J; junction bases unmatched: 6. The CDR3 consists of 15 residues. Per germline, CDR1 KGHDR and CDR2 SFDVKD. CDR3 amino acids: CATSDTRGLAYEQYF. The CDR3 DNA is TGTGCCACCAGTGATACTAGGGGGCTAGCCTACGAGCAGTACTTC.

This clonotype was detected a few times. The chain recombines TRBV6-1 with TRBJ1-1; TRBD1 might be the D (6 bases). V shed 6 bases and J shed 1 base, with 12 bases lying between them. The CDR3 totals 14 residues. Germline-derived CDR1 and CDR2 are MNHNS and SASEGT. The CDR3, as DNA: TGTGCCAGCAGGGGGGCGGATTCGAACACTGAAGCTTTCTTT. Translated, it gives CASRGADSNTEAFF.